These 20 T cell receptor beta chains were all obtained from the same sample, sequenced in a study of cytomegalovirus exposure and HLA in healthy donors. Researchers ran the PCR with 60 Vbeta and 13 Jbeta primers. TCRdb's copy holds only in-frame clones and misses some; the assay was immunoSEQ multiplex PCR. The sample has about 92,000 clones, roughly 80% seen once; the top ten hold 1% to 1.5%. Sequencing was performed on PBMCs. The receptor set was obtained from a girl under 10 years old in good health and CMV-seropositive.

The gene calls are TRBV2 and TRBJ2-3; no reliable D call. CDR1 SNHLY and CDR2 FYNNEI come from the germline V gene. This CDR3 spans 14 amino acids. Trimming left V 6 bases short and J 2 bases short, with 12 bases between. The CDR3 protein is CASSLLGYTDTQYF. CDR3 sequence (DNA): TGTGCCAGCAGCCTCCTCGGGTACACAGATACGCAGTATTTT.

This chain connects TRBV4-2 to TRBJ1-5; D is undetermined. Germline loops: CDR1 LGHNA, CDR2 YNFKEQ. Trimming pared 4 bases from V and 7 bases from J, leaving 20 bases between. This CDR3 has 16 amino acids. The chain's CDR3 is CASSPREFGLGQPQHF. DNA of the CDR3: TGTGCCAGCAGCCCCCGGGAATTCGGGTTAGGGCAGCCCCAGCATTTT.

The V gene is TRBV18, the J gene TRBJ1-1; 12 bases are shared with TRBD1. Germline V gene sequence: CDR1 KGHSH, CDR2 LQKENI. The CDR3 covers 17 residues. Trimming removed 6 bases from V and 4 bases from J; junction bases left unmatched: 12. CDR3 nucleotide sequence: TGTGCCAGCTCGTCCGGGACAGGGGGCGCGGGTGTCACTGAAGCTTTCTTT. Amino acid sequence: CASSSGTGGAGVTEAFF.

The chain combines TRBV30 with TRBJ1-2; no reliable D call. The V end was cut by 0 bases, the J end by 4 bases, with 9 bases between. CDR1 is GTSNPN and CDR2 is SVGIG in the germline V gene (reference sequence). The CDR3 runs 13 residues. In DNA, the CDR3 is TGTGCCTGGAGTGTGGGCTTTGGCTATGGCTACACCTTC. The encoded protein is CAWSVGFGYGYTF.

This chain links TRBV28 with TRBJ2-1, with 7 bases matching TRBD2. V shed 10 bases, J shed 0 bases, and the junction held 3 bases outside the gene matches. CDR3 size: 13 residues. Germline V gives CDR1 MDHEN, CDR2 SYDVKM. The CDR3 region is CAIVAGSYNEQFF. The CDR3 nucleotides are TGTGCCATCGTAGCGGGCTCCTACAATGAGCAGTTCTTC.

The CDR3 DNA is TGCAGCGTTGGCCGGCAGGGGGCGTTTGACGAGCAGTACTTC. Residues: CSVGRQGAFDEQYF. The chain has TRBV29-1 and TRBJ2-7; 8 nucleotides agree with TRBD1. After removal of 4 bases from V and 5 bases from J, the junction contained 10 bases not matched to a gene. Looked up from germline, CDR1 is SQVTM and CDR2 is ANQGSEA. The CDR3 sequence is 14 residues long.

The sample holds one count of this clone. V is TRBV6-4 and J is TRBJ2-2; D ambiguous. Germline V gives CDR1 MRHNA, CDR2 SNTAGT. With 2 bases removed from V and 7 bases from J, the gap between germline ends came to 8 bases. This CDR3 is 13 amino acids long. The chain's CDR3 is CASSDRNGGELFF. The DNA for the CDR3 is TGTGCCAGCAGTGACCGAAACGGCGGGGAGCTGTTTTTT.

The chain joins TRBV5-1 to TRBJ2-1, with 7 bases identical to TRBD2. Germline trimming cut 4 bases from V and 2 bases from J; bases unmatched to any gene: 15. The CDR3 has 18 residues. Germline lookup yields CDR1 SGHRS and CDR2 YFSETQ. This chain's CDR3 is CASSPLFGSTSPYNEQFF. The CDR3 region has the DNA TGCGCCAGCAGCCCTCTTTTTGGGTCGACTAGCCCCTACAATGAGCAGTTCTTC.

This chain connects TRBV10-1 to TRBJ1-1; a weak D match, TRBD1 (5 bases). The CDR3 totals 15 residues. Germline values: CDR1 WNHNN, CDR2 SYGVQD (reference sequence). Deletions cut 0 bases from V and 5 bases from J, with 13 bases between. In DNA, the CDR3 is TGCGCCAGCAGTGAGTCTCGGCAGGGATGGACTGAAGCTTTCTTT. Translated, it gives CASSESRQGWTEAFF.

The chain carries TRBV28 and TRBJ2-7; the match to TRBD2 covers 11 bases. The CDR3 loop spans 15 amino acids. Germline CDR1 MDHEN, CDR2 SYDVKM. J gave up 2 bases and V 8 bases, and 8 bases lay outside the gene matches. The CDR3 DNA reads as TGTGCCAGCTCCGATCCGGGACTAGCGGCCTACGAGCAGTACTTC. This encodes CASSDPGLAAYEQYF.

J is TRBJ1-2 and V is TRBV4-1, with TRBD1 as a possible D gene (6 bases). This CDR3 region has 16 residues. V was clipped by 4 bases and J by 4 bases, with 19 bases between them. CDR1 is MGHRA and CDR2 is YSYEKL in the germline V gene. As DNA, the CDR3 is TGCGCCAGCAGCCCCCCCACGGGGACACGGCGCTATGGCTACACCTTC. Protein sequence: CASSPPTGTRRYGYTF.

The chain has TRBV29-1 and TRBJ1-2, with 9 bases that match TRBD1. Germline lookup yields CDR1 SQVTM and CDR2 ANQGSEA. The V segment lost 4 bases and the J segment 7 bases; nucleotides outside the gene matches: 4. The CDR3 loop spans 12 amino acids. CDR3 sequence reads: CSVADRGGGYTF. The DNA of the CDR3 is TGCAGCGTTGCGGACAGGGGAGGTGGCTACACCTTC.

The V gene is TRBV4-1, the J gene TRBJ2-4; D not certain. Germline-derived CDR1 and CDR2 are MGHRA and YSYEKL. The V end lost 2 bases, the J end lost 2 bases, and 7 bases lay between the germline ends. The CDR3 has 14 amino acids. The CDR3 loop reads CASSQLESKNIQYF. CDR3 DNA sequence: TGCGCCAGCAGCCAACTAGAGTCCAAAAACATTCAGTACTTC.

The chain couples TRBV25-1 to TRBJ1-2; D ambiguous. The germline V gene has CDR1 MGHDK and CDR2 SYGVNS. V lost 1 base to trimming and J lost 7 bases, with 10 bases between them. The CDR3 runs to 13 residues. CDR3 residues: CASSESTGFGYTF. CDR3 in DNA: TGTGCCAGCAGTGAATCCACGGGGTTTGGCTACACCTTC.

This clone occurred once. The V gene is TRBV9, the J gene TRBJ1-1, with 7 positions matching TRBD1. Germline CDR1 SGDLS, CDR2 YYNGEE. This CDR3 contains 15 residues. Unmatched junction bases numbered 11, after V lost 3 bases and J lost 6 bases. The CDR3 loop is CASSGGTEGFPEAFF. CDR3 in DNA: TGTGCCAGCAGCGGGGGGACAGAGGGGTTCCCTGAAGCTTTCTTT.

CDR3 DNA sequence: TGTGCCAGCAGGGCAGTAAGCTATGGCTACACCTTC. This codes for CASRAVSYGYTF. V and J are TRBV7-9 and TRBJ1-2; D call uncertain. The CDR3 spans 12 residues. The ends were cut back, 6 bases at V and 4 bases at J, with 9 bases in the middle. CDR1 and CDR2 (germline): SEHNR, FQNEAQ (reference sequence).

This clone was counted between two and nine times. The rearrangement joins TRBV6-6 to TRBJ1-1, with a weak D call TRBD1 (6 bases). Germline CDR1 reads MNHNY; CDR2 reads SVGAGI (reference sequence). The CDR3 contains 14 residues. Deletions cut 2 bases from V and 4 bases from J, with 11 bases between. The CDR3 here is CASSYDAGATEAFF. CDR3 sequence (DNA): TGTGCCAGCAGTTACGATGCAGGGGCCACTGAAGCTTTCTTT.

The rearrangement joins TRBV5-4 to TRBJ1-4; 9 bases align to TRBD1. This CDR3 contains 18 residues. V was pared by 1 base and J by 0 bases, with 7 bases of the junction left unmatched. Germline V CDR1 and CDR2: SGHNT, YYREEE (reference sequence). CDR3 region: CASSLRVTGGATNEKLFF. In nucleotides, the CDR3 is TGTGCCAGCAGCTTGAGGGTTACAGGGGGCGCAACTAATGAAAAACTGTTTTTT.

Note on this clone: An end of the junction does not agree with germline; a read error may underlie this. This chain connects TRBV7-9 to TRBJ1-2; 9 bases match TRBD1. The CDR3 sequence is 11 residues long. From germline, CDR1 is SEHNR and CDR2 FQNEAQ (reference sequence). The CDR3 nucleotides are TGTGCCAGCAGCGGGGACAGGGACGATACATTC. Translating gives CASSGDRDDTF.

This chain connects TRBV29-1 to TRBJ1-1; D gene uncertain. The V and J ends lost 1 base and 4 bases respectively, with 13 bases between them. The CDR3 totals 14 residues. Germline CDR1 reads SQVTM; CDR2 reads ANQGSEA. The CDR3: CSVEGEGRTTEAFF. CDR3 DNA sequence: TGCAGCGTTGAAGGGGAGGGTCGTACCACTGAAGCTTTCTTT.